One and the same sample provided the 14 T cell receptor beta chains below, sequenced in a study of immune evolution from preneoplasia to lung adenocarcinoma. Data came from immunoSEQ multiplex PCR; TCRdb stores just in-frame clones and leaves some out. The table shows under 9,000 clones, with roughly 74% occurring only once. Sequenced: FFPE atypical adenomatous hyperplasia tissue from the lung. Regarding subset: atypical adenomatous hyperplasia (AAH), lung preneoplasia. The source of these receptors is a donor older than 65 with lung adenocarcinoma. Some clones in this sample may be carry-over from other donors' samples.

The V call is TRBV29-1, the J call TRBJ2-5; 9 bases agree with TRBD2. This CDR3 has 16 residues. The V gene end was trimmed by 2 bases and the J gene end by 4 bases; junction bases not matched to a gene: 11. The germline V gene encodes CDR1 SQVTM and CDR2 ANQGSEA. CDR3 nucleotide sequence: TGCAGCGTTGAAAAAGCCGCGGGGGGGCGGGGAGAGACCCAGTACTTC. It is translated as CSVEKAAGGRGETQYF.

This chain connects TRBV9 to TRBJ1-1; D perhaps matches TRBD1 (5 bases). This CDR3 has 15 amino acids. Germline-derived CDR1 and CDR2 are SGDLS and YYNGEE. V gave up 2 bases and J gave up 6 bases, with 17 bases separating them. The CDR3 DNA sequence: TGTGCCAGCAGCGTCTCAGAGGGGCGAGTCGCTGAAGCTTTCTTT. This encodes CASSVSEGRVAEAFF.

The rearrangement uses TRBV30 and TRBJ1-2; D might be TRBD1 (6 bases). CDR1 GTSNPN and CDR2 SVGIG come from the germline V gene (reference sequence). The V end lost 2 bases, the J end lost 7 bases, and 14 bases lay between the germline ends. CDR3 size: 13 residues. The CDR3 nucleotides read TGTGCCTGGAGTCCATACTACAGGGCTGGCTACACCTTC. The encoded protein is CAWSPYYRAGYTF.

Worth noting for this clone: The sample holds other DNA sequences that translate to the same CDR3. This chain uses TRBV30 with TRBJ2-1, with a possible D match to TRBD2 (5 bases). Deletions cut 5 bases from V and 7 bases from J, with 12 bases between. The germline CDR1 and CDR2 sequences are GTSNPN and SVGIG (reference sequence). The CDR3 runs 12 residues. As DNA, the CDR3 is TGTGCCTGGGGGGAGCTCGGTAATGAGCAGTTCTTC. Translating gives CAWGELGNEQFF.

This chain joins TRBV4-1 and TRBJ1-5; D perhaps matches TRBD1 (5 bases). CDR1 and CDR2 from the germline V gene are MGHRA and YSYEKL. The CDR3 spans 15 residues. Trimming stripped 0 bases from V and 5 bases from J, with 11 bases between. The DNA for the CDR3 is TGCGCCAGCAGCCAAGATGTGGGGGGAGATCAGCCCCAGCATTTT. This encodes CASSQDVGGDQPQHF.

This clone was observed a handful of times. CDR3 nucleotides: TGTGCCAGTAGTATAGGTTCCGGGAGGGCCAAAAACATTCAGTACTTC. Amino acids: CASSIGSGRAKNIQYF. The rearrangement links TRBV19 to TRBJ2-4; 7 positions agree with TRBD2. The V and J ends lost 1 base and 1 base, in that order; junction bases with no gene match: 4. Germline assignment: CDR1 LNHDA and CDR2 SQIVND (reference sequence). The CDR3 spans 16 residues.

The chain combines TRBV5-1 with TRBJ1-4, with D possibly matching TRBD1 (5 bases). The germline V gene encodes CDR1 SGHRS and CDR2 YFSETQ. V lost 2 bases to trimming and J lost 1 base, with 15 bases between them. This CDR3 contains 17 residues. CDR3 sequence (DNA): TGCGCCAGCAGCTTCTTTGGGCAGGGTGGAACTAATGAAAAACTGTTTTTT. Its protein product is CASSFFGQGGTNEKLFF.

The rearrangement links TRBV18 to TRBJ1-2; no firm D call. This CDR3 has 12 residues. Trimming took 1 base from V and 8 from J, leaving 8 bases between them. Germline CDR1 is KGHSH and CDR2 is LQKENI. This chain's CDR3 is CASSPRQDGYTF. The CDR3 DNA is TGTGCCAGCTCACCACGGCAGGACGGCTACACCTTC.

The V and J genes are TRBV15 and TRBJ2-1; D ambiguous. This CDR3 spans 15 amino acids. Germline-derived CDR1 and CDR2 are LNHNV and YYDKDF (reference sequence). V was trimmed by 3 bases and J by 2 bases, leaving 11 bases between them. The CDR3 region is CATSSRSGAYNEQFF. CDR3 nucleotide sequence: TGTGCCACCAGCAGTAGGAGTGGGGCCTACAATGAGCAGTTCTTC.

The rearrangement uses TRBV21-1 and TRBJ2-7; TRBD1 is the table's D call, not checked against the DNA. TRBV21-1 is shown as a pseudogene. The CDR3 runs to 14 residues. In DNA form, the CDR3 reads TGTGCCAGCAGCAAAGCGGGCAGGGTGGACGAGCAGTACTTC. It specifies CASSKAGRVDEQYF.

The V gene is TRBV6-1, the J gene TRBJ1-3; D unclear. CDR1 is MNHNS and CDR2 is SASEGT in the germline V gene. Trimming stripped 6 bases from V and 3 bases from J, with 6 bases between. CDR3 length equals 12 residues. The CDR3 sequence is CASRLGGNTIYF. The CDR3 coding sequence is TGTGCCAGCAGGCTGGGTGGAAACACCATATATTTT.

The gene calls are TRBV12-5 and TRBJ2-5, with D hard to call. The CDR3 consists of 14 residues. V was cut by 3 bases and J by 1 base, with 9 bases left in between. CDR1 and CDR2 (germline): LGHNT, FRNRAP. In DNA form, the CDR3 reads TGTGCTAGTGGTTTAGGGCTAGTCCAAGAGACCCAGTACTTC. It translates to CASGLGLVQETQYF.

This clone showed up just once. This chain uses TRBV9 with TRBJ2-6; the match to TRBD1 covers 7 bases. CDR1 and CDR2 from the germline V gene are SGDLS and YYNGEE. The CDR3 consists of 14 residues. Trimming cost V 5 bases and J 12 bases; bases outside gene matches: 11. CDR3 DNA sequence: TGTGCCAGCAGTTACCCAATGACAGGGTCCGTCCTGACTTTC. It encodes CASSYPMTGSVLTF.

J is TRBJ1-4 and V is TRBV18, with D maybe TRBD1 (5 bases). The germline CDR1 and CDR2 sequences are KGHSH and LQKENI. V was shortened by 3 bases and J by 6 bases, with 11 bases between the two germline ends. The CDR3 runs 14 residues. CDR3 in amino acids: CASSPGGTDEKLFF. CDR3 in DNA: TGTGCCAGCTCACCGGGGGGGACGGATGAAAAACTGTTTTTT.